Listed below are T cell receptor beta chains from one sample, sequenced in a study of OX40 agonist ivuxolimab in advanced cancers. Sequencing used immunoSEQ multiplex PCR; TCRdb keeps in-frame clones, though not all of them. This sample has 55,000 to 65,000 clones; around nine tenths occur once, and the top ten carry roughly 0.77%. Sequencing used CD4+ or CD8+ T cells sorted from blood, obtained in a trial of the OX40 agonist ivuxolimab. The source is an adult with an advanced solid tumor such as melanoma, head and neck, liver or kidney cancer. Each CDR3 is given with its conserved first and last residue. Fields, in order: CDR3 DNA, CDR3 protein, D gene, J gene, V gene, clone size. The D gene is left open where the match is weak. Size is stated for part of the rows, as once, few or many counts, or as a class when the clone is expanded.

CDR3nt: TGCGCCAGCAGCCGGGGACAGGAGCCCAATCAGCCCCAGCATTTT
CDR3aa: CASSRGQEPNQPQHF
d_gene: TRBD1
j_gene: TRBJ1-5
v_gene: TRBV5-1
abundance: NA

CDR3nt: TGTGCCAGTAATGAGCGGGAGAAATACGGGGAGCTGTTTTTT
CDR3aa: CASNEREKYGELFF
d_gene: TRBD2
j_gene: TRBJ2-2
v_gene: TRBV19
abundance: NA

CDR3nt: TGTGCCAGCAGCTTGGCGGGAGGGGGCGAGCAGTTCTTC
CDR3aa: CASSLAGGGEQFF
d_gene: TRBD2
j_gene: TRBJ2-1
v_gene: TRBV7-6
abundance: few

CDR3nt: TGTGCCAGCAGCCAAGATTGGGGGAGTGGAACAGATACGCAGTATTTT
CDR3aa: CASSQDWGSGTDTQYF
d_gene: NA
j_gene: TRBJ2-3
v_gene: TRBV14
abundance: NA

CDR3nt: TGTGCCAGCAGCTTAACGGGTGCGAACACCGGGGAGCTGTTTTTT
CDR3aa: CASSLTGANTGELFF
d_gene: NA
j_gene: TRBJ2-2
v_gene: TRBV11-3
abundance: NA

CDR3nt: TGTGCTAGCAGCTTAGGGGTTCAGCCTTTCTACAATGAGCAGTTCTTC
CDR3aa: CASSLGVQPFYNEQFF
d_gene: NA
j_gene: TRBJ2-1
v_gene: TRBV7-7
abundance: NA

CDR3nt: TGTGCCATCAGTAAGGGACTAGCGGGAGAAGGTTACGAGCAGTACTTC
CDR3aa: CAISKGLAGEGYEQYF
d_gene: TRBD2
j_gene: TRBJ2-7
v_gene: TRBV10-3
abundance: NA

CDR3nt: TGTGCCAGTAGTGCTGTGGAAGAGGGGGAGACCCAGTACTTC
CDR3aa: CASSAVEEGETQYF
d_gene: NA
j_gene: TRBJ2-5
v_gene: TRBV19
abundance: NA

CDR3nt: TGTGCCAGCAGCTTCAGATCAAGCGGCAATGAGCAGTTCTTC
CDR3aa: CASSFRSSGNEQFF
d_gene: NA
j_gene: TRBJ2-1
v_gene: TRBV9
abundance: NA

CDR3nt: TGTGCCAGCAGCGCCGGGACAGGTTACTCCGAGCAGTACTTC
CDR3aa: CASSAGTGYSEQYF
d_gene: TRBD1
j_gene: TRBJ2-7
v_gene: TRBV27
abundance: NA

CDR3nt: TGTGCCTGGAAAAGGTCGGGGGGCGCGGGAAGGTACGAGCAGTACTTC
CDR3aa: CAWKRSGGAGRYEQYF
d_gene: NA
j_gene: TRBJ2-7
v_gene: TRBV30
abundance: NA

CDR3nt: TGTGCCAGCAGTTACTTCGGGTCTACCCAGGGCGAGCAGTACTTC
CDR3aa: CASSYFGSTQGEQYF
d_gene: NA
j_gene: TRBJ2-7
v_gene: TRBV6-5
abundance: NA

CDR3nt: TGTGCCAGTAGGGAGTCTGGGGGACTAGCGTTCTACGAGCAGTACTTC
CDR3aa: CASRESGGLAFYEQYF
d_gene: TRBD2
j_gene: TRBJ2-7
v_gene: TRBV19
abundance: NA

CDR3nt: TGTGCCAGCAGTGGGTGGGGGGAGCAGTACTTC
CDR3aa: CASSGWGEQYF
d_gene: NA
j_gene: TRBJ2-7
v_gene: TRBV6-1
abundance: NA

CDR3nt: TGTGCCAGCCGCGGGAGCGGGGGAGCCGGGGAGCTGTTTTTT
CDR3aa: CASRGSGGAGELFF
d_gene: TRBD2
j_gene: TRBJ2-2
v_gene: TRBV27
abundance: NA

CDR3nt: TGTGCCAGCAGCGTCGGACAGAACAATGAGCAGTTCTTC
CDR3aa: CASSVGQNNEQFF
d_gene: NA
j_gene: TRBJ2-1
v_gene: TRBV7-6
abundance: NA

CDR3nt: TGTGCCAGCAGCCGACAGGGAAATTACTATAATTCACCCCTCCACTTT
CDR3aa: CASSRQGNYYNSPLHF
d_gene: TRBD1
j_gene: TRBJ1-6
v_gene: TRBV7-9
abundance: NA